These 28 T cell receptor beta chains share one sample of origin, sequenced in a study of OX40 agonist ivuxolimab in advanced cancers. Profiling relied on immunoSEQ multiplex PCR, and the TCRdb table lists in-frame clones only, not all of them. Counted here are more than 35,000 clones, less than 90% occurring once; the ten biggest clones make up 6.8%. This material consisted of CD4+ or CD8+ T cells sorted from blood, taken in a trial of the OX40 agonist ivuxolimab. All receptors derive from an adult with an advanced solid tumor such as melanoma, head and neck, liver or kidney cancer.

The genes are TRBV6-1 and TRBJ1-6; D perhaps matches TRBD1 (6 bases). CDR3 length equals 15 residues. The germline CDR1 and CDR2 sequences are MNHNS and SASEGT. V was trimmed by 4 bases and J by 2 bases, leaving 9 bases between them. This CDR3 reads CASSVQGPYNSPLHF. CDR3 sequence (DNA): TGTGCCAGCAGTGTTCAGGGGCCCTATAATTCACCCCTCCACTTT.

The V and J genes are TRBV5-4 and TRBJ1-1; tentative D call: TRBD1 (5 bases). Germline CDR1 SGHNT, CDR2 YYREEE (reference sequence). V lost 4 bases to trimming and J lost 11 bases, with 15 bases between them. The CDR3 spans 12 residues. This CDR3 is CASSLLGREAFF. DNA for the CDR3: TGTGCCAGCAGCCTCTTGGGGCGAGAGGCTTTCTTT.

The genes are TRBV6-1 and TRBJ1-3, with no clear D. Germline V gives CDR1 MNHNS, CDR2 SASEGT. Trimming took off 5 bases at V and 0 bases at J, with 8 bases between the two ends. There are 14 residues in the CDR3. CDR3 nucleotides: TGTGCCAGCAGTTGGTCACACTCTGGAAACACCATATATTTT. Its translation is CASSWSHSGNTIYF.

This chain uses TRBV4-1 with TRBJ2-1; no reliable D call. Germline-derived CDR1 and CDR2 are MGHRA and YSYEKL. Trimming removed 3 bases at V and 9 bases at J, with 9 bases between. The CDR3 extends over 12 amino acids. The CDR3 DNA reads as TGCGCCAGCAGCCAGATTTTGGGTGAGCAGTTCTTC. This gives the protein CASSQILGEQFF.

The chain couples TRBV7-2 to TRBJ1-5, with 11 nucleotides matching TRBD1. The CDR3 runs to 16 residues. The V gene's germline CDR1 is SGHTA and CDR2 FQGNSA. The junction had 3 bases not matched to a gene; V was cut back by 4 bases and J by 1 base. In nucleotides, the CDR3 is TGTGCCAGCAGCTCGGGACAGGGGGAAAGCAATCAGCCCCAGCATTTT. It yields the protein CASSSGQGESNQPQHF.

This chain links TRBV9 with TRBJ2-7, with D possibly being TRBD2 (6 bases). The CDR3 covers 14 residues. The germline CDR1 and CDR2 sequences are SGDLS and YYNGEE. Between the trimmed V and J ends, which lost 0 bases and 2 bases, there was a span of 9 bases. CDR3 coding DNA: TGTGCCAGCAGCGTAGGCGGGACTGCCTACGAGCAGTACTTC. It specifies CASSVGGTAYEQYF.

This chain links TRBV2 with TRBJ1-2; the match to TRBD1 covers 7 bases. CDR3 length equals 14 residues. V was pared by 5 bases and J by 1 base, with 4 bases of the junction left unmatched. Germline values: CDR1 SNHLY, CDR2 FYNNEI. This CDR3 reads CASSSGQLNYGYTF. In DNA form, the CDR3 reads TGTGCCAGCAGTTCGGGACAGCTTAACTATGGCTACACCTTC. Based on the CDR3 plus reference TRBV2 and TRBJ1-2, the full variable domain is EPEVTQTPSHQVTQMGQEVILRCVPISNHLYFYWYRQILGQKVEFLVSFYNNEISEKSEIFDDQFSVERPDGSNFTLKIRSTKLEDSAMYFCASSSGQLNYGYTFGSGTRLTVV.

The chain links TRBV19 to TRBJ2-7; 8 bases agree with TRBD2. V was clipped by 4 bases and J by 4 bases; unmatched bases: 6. Germline lookup yields CDR1 LNHDA and CDR2 SQIVND (reference sequence). The CDR3 totals 14 residues. The CDR3 bases are TGTGCCAGTAGTAATGAGGCGGGAGGATACGAGCAGTACTTC. Protein sequence: CASSNEAGGYEQYF.

This clone has only a few counts. This CDR3 reads CAWSVQRYTEAFF. The DNA of the CDR3 is TGTGCCTGGAGTGTACAGAGGTACACTGAAGCTTTCTTT. The chain carries TRBV30 and TRBJ1-1; D gene uncertain. With 0 bases removed from V and 3 bases from J, the gap between germline ends came to 8 bases. The CDR3 is made up of 13 amino acids. CDR1 is GTSNPN and CDR2 is SVGIG in the germline V gene (reference sequence).

This chain uses TRBV30 with TRBJ2-5, with 7 bases fitting TRBD2. Germline V gives CDR1 GTSNPN, CDR2 SVGIG (reference sequence). CDR3 size: 14 residues. Unmatched junction bases numbered 14, after V lost 8 bases and J lost 5 bases. CDR3 bases: TGTGCCAGCGGGATGGCGGGAGTGGGGGAGACCCAGTACTTC. Protein: CASGMAGVGETQYF. Using reference TRBV30 and TRBJ2-5 for the parts outside the CDR3, the full variable domain is SQTIHQWPATLVQPVGSPLSLECTVEGTSNPNLYWYRQAAGRGLQLLFYSVGIGQISSEVPQNLSASRPQDRQFILSSKKLLLSDSGFYLCASGMAGVGETQYFGPGTRLLVL.

The chain combines TRBV6-5 with TRBJ1-2, with D unclear. V was cut by 7 bases and J by 3 bases, with 18 bases left in between. This CDR3 has 15 amino acids. Per germline, CDR1 MNHEY and CDR2 SVGAGI. CDR3: CASTPGNRIYYGYTF. As DNA, the CDR3 is TGTGCCAGCACCCCGGGGAACAGAATTTACTATGGCTACACCTTC.

This sequence joins TRBV2 and TRBJ2-5, with 7 bases identical to TRBD1. The end of the DNA is better explained by TRBJ2-7, so the J call may be wrong. Germline CDR1 reads SNHLY; CDR2 reads FYNNEI. The CDR3 has 17 residues. The CDR3 loop reads CASWSPLLRDSSYEQYF. The CDR3 nucleotides are TGTGCCAGCTGGTCCCCTCTTCTCAGGGACAGCTCCTACGAGCAGTACTTC.

J is TRBJ1-2 and V is TRBV29-1; 9 positions agree with TRBD1. CDR1 and CDR2 from the germline V gene are SQVTM and ANQGSEA. Trimming took 4 bases from V and 7 from J; bases not matched to a gene: 4. This CDR3 has 12 amino acids. The chain's CDR3 is CSVVTGGSGYTF. DNA for the CDR3: TGCAGCGTTGTAACAGGGGGCTCTGGCTACACCTTC.

V and J are TRBV30 and TRBJ1-2; D not resolved. The V gene lost 2 bases and the J gene lost 7 bases, with 14 bases spanning the gap. The CDR3 has 13 residues. The germline V gene encodes CDR1 GTSNPN and CDR2 SVGIG (reference sequence). The CDR3 bases are TGTGCCTGGAGTTCTGTACCCGAGGGTGGCTACACCTTC. This codes for CAWSSVPEGGYTF.

The J gene is TRBJ2-1, the V gene TRBV5-1; D might be TRBD2 (5 bases). Germline lookup yields CDR1 SGHRS and CDR2 YFSETQ. The V end lost 0 bases, the J end lost 3 bases, and 13 bases lay between the germline ends. The CDR3 runs 16 residues. The CDR3 DNA sequence: TGCGCCAGCAGCTTGGGGTGGCCAGAGGGCTACAATGAGCAGTTCTTC. This codes for CASSLGWPEGYNEQFF.

J is TRBJ1-1 and V is TRBV7-9; a possible D gene is TRBD1 (6 bases). Germline CDR1 and CDR2: SEHNR and FQNEAQ (reference sequence). Trimming removed 6 bases at V and 7 bases at J, with 9 bases between. This CDR3 is 11 amino acids long. The DNA of the CDR3 is TGTGCCAGCAGACTGGACAGTGAAGCTTTCTTT. Translated: CASRLDSEAFF.

This rearrangement joins TRBV6-1 to TRBJ1-1; a possible D gene is TRBD1 (6 bases). Trimming took 2 bases from V and 4 from J, leaving 14 bases between them. This CDR3 is built from 15 residues. Germline CDR1 reads MNHNS; CDR2 reads SASEGT. The CDR3 bases are TGTGCCAGCAGTGAACTCTCCGGGGGCCGCACTGAAGCTTTCTTT. It specifies CASSELSGGRTEAFF.

The chain couples TRBV5-4 to TRBJ2-1, with 9 bases lining up with TRBD2. Germline CDR1 reads SGHNT; CDR2 reads YYREEE (reference sequence). The CDR3 is 17 residues long. J lost 4 bases, V lost 4 bases, and 12 bases had no gene match. The CDR3 sequence is CASSPGTSRQRYNEQFF. The CDR3, as DNA: TGTGCCAGCAGCCCCGGGACTAGCCGTCAAAGGTACAATGAGCAGTTCTTC.

The chain links TRBV7-2 to TRBJ2-5; D possibly corresponds to TRBD2 (6 bases). The J call may be wrong; the DNA end is better matched by TRBJ2-7. CDR3 length equals 13 residues. Per germline, CDR1 SGHTA and CDR2 FQGNSA. CDR3 protein: CASSLEDYHEQYF. CDR3 in DNA: TGTGCCAGCAGCTTAGAGGACTATCACGAGCAGTACTTC.

The J gene is TRBJ1-4, the V gene TRBV5-1, with a possible D match to TRBD1 (5 bases). Germline values: CDR1 SGHRS, CDR2 YFSETQ. V lost 2 bases to trimming and J lost 8 bases, with 13 bases between them. The CDR3 is 14 residues long. In DNA, the CDR3 is TGCGCCAGCAGCTTATTAGAGGGGAACGAAAAACTGTTTTTT. Its translation: CASSLLEGNEKLFF.

The chain uses TRBV18 and TRBJ2-3; 9 positions match TRBD2. Germline lookup yields CDR1 KGHSH and CDR2 LQKENI. J was trimmed by 5 bases and V by 6 bases; bases with no gene match: 12. The CDR3 runs to 16 residues. This CDR3 reads CASSQNSGRMGDTQYF. The DNA for the CDR3 is TGTGCCAGCTCGCAAAATAGCGGGAGAATGGGAGATACGCAGTATTTT. Supplemented by reference TRBV18 and TRBJ2-3, the full variable domain reads NAGVMQNPRHLVRRRGQEARLRCSPMKGHSHVYWYRQLPEEGLKFMVYLQKENIIDESGMPKERFSAEFPKEGPSILRIQQVVRGDSAAYFCASSQNSGRMGDTQYFGPGTRLTVL.

The V gene is TRBV7-6, the J gene TRBJ2-1; 9 bases are shared with TRBD1. The germline V gene has CDR1 SGHVS and CDR2 FNYEAQ. CDR3 length: 15 residues. V dropped 5 bases and J dropped 5; count of bases not matched to a gene: 7. CDR3 region: CASSHAGQGNNEQFF. CDR3 DNA: TGTGCCAGCAGCCACGCGGGACAGGGAAACAATGAGCAGTTCTTC. The full variable domain, its missing parts supplied by reference TRBV7-6 and TRBJ2-1, is GAGVSQSPRYKVTKRGQDVALRCDPISGHVSLYWYRQALGQGPEFLTYFNYEAQQDKSGLPNDRFSAERPEGSISTLTIQRTEQRDSAMYRCASSHAGQGNNEQFFGPGTRLTVL.

There are a few counts of this clone. The chain links TRBV4-1 to TRBJ2-3; D is ambiguous. Trimming stripped 4 bases from V and 0 bases from J, with 8 bases between. CDR3 size: 14 residues. Germline V gene sequence: CDR1 MGHRA, CDR2 YSYEKL. CDR3 protein: CASSPGRSTDTQYF. The DNA of the CDR3 is TGCGCCAGCAGCCCCGGCCGTAGCACAGATACGCAGTATTTT.

The chain uses TRBV29-1 and TRBJ1-1, with 7 bases lining up with TRBD1. Trimming cost V 6 bases and J 2 bases; bases outside gene matches: 9. The CDR3 runs 14 residues. Germline CDR1 and CDR2: SQVTM and ANQGSEA. The CDR3 is CSVDRQGLNTEAFF. The CDR3 bases are TGCAGCGTCGATAGACAGGGCCTAAACACTGAAGCTTTCTTT.

V and J are TRBV30 and TRBJ2-7; a weak D match, TRBD1 (6 bases). CDR1 is GTSNPN and CDR2 is SVGIG in the germline V gene (reference sequence). V lost 5 bases and J 3 bases, leaving 14 bases between the germline ends. CDR3 length: 13 amino acids. CDR3 sequence reads: CAWERGKDYEQYF. The CDR3 nucleotides are TGTGCCTGGGAGAGGGGGAAAGACTACGAGCAGTACTTC. Filled out from reference TRBV30 and TRBJ2-7, the complete variable domain reads SQTIHQWPATLVQPVGSPLSLECTVEGTSNPNLYWYRQAAGRGLQLLFYSVGIGQISSEVPQNLSASRPQDRQFILSSKKLLLSDSGFYLCAWERGKDYEQYFGPGTRLTVT.

The rearrangement links TRBV5-1 to TRBJ2-3; 10 positions agree with TRBD2. The ends lost 4 bases at V and 4 bases at J; junction bases unmatched: 9. Germline V CDR1 and CDR2: SGHRS, YFSETQ. The CDR3 length is 16 residues. The CDR3 nucleotides read TGCGCCAGCAGCACGCTAGCGGGAGCCGACTCAGATACGCAGTATTTT. It translates to CASSTLAGADSDTQYF.

This rearrangement joins TRBV27 to TRBJ2-1; D gene unclear. The germline V gene encodes CDR1 MNHEY and CDR2 SMNVEV (reference sequence). The CDR3 runs to 15 residues. Trimming pared 5 bases from V and 0 bases from J, leaving 11 bases between. The CDR3 loop reads CASSLDGTSYNEQFF. Here the CDR3 DNA reads TGTGCCAGCAGTCTAGACGGAACCTCCTACAATGAGCAGTTCTTC.

This clone was picked up one time. V usage is TRBV18 and J usage is TRBJ2-3; no clear D. CDR3 size: 13 residues. The germline V gene has CDR1 KGHSH and CDR2 LQKENI. The V gene lost 1 base and the J gene lost 6 bases, with 8 bases spanning the gap. The CDR3 DNA follows: TGTGCCAGCTCACCACTGTTTAAGGATACGCAGTATTTT. This codes for CASSPLFKDTQYF.